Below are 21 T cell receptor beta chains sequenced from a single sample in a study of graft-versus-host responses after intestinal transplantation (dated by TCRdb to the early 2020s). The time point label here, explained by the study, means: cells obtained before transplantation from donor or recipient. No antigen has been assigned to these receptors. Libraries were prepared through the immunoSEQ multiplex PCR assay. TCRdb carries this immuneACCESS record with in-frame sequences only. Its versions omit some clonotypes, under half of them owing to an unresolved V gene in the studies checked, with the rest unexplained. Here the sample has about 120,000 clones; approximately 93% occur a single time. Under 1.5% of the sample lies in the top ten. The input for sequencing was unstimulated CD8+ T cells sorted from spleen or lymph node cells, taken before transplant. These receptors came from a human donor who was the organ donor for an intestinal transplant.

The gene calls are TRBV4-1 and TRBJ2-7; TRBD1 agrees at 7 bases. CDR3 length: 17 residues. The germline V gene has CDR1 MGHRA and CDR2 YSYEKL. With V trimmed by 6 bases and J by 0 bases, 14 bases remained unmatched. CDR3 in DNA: TGCGCCAGCAGTTTTCAATCTTCCGGGGACAGCTCCTACGAGCAGTACTTC. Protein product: CASSFQSSGDSSYEQYF.

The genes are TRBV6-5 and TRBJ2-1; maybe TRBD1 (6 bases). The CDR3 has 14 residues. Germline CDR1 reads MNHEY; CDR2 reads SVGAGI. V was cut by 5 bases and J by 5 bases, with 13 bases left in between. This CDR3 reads CASSPGTLHNEQFF. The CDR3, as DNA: TGTGCCAGCAGTCCCGGGACACTTCACAATGAGCAGTTCTTC.

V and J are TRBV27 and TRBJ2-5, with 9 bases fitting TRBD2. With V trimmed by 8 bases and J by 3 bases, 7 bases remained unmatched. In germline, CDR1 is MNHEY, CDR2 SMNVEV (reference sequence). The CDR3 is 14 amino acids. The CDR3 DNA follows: TGTGCCAGCCGCCCCATAGCGGGAGAAGAGACCCAGTACTTC. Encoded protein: CASRPIAGEETQYF.

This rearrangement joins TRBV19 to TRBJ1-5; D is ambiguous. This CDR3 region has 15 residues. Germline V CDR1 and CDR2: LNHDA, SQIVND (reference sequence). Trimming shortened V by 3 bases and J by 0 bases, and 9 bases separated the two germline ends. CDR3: CASSIVTFSNQPQHF. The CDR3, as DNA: TGTGCCAGTAGTATCGTGACTTTTAGCAATCAGCCCCAGCATTTT.

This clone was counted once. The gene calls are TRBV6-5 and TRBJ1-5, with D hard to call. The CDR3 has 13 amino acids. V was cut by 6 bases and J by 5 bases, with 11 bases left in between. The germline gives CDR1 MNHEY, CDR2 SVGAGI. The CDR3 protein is CASSLGPYQPQHF. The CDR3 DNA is TGTGCCAGCAGCCTCGGGCCCTATCAGCCCCAGCATTTT.

CDR3 loop: CASSEVVGAFWYLTEAFF. DNA for the CDR3: TGTGCCAGCAGTGAAGTCGTAGGGGCTTTTTGGTATCTCACTGAAGCTTTCTTT. The chain employs TRBV6-1 and TRBJ1-1; a possible D gene is TRBD1 (5 bases). CDR1 MNHNS and CDR2 SASEGT come from the germline V gene. Deletions cut 1 base from V and 4 bases from J, with 22 bases between. This CDR3 contains 18 residues.

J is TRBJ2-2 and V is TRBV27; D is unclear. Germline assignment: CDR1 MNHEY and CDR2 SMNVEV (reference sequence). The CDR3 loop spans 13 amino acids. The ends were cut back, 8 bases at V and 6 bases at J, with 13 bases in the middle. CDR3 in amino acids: CASRLGSPGELFF. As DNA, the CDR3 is TGTGCCAGCCGATTAGGGTCTCCCGGGGAGCTGTTTTTT.

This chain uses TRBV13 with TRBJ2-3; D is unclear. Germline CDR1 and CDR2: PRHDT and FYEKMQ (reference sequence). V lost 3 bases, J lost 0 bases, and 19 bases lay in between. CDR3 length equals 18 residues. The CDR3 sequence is CASSFRLGGIQSTDTQYF. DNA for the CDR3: TGTGCCAGCAGCTTTCGACTCGGCGGAATACAAAGCACAGATACGCAGTATTTT.

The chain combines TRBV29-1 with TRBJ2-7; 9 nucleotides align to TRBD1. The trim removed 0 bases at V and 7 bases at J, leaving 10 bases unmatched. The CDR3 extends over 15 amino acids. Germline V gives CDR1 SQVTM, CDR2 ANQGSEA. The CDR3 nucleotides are TGCAGCGTTGAAGATGGGGGACAGGGTGGAAGGGAGCAGTACTTC. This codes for CSVEDGGQGGREQYF.

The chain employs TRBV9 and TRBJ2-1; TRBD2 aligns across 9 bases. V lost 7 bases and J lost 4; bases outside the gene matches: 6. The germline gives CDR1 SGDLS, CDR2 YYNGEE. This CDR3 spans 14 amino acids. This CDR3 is CASSVTSGYNEQFF. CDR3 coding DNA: TGTGCCAGCTCCGTGACTAGCGGTTACAATGAGCAGTTCTTC.

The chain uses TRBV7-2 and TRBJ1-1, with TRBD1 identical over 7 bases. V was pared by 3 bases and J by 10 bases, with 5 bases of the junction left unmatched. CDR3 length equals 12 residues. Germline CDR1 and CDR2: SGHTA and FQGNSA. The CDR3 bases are TGTGCCAGCAGCTTGATCGACAGGGCAGCTTTCTTT. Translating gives CASSLIDRAAFF.

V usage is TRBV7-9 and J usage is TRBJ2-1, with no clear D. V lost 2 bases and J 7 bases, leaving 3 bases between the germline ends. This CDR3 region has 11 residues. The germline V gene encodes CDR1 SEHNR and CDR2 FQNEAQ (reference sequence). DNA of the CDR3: TGTGCCAGCAGCTTACCTAATGAGCAGTTCTTC. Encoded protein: CASSLPNEQFF.

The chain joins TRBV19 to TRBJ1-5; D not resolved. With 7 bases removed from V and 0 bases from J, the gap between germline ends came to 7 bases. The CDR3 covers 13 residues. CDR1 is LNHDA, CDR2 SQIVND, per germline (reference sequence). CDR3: CASTGDSNQPQHF. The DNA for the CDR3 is TGTGCCAGTACCGGCGATAGCAATCAGCCCCAGCATTTT.

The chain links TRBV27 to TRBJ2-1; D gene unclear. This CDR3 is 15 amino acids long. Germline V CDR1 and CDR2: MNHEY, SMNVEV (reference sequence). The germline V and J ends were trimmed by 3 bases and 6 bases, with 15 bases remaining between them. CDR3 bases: TGTGCCAGCAGTTTGGCGGCGACCTGGTTCAATGAGCAGTTCTTC. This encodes CASSLAATWFNEQFF.

The CDR3 nucleotides read TGTGCCAGCAGCGAGGGGACAGCGGGGGGAGAGACCCAGTACTTC. This codes for CASSEGTAGGETQYF. This chain connects TRBV5-8 to TRBJ2-5; 9 nucleotides agree with TRBD2. Germline CDR1 reads SGHTS; CDR2 reads YDEGEE. After removal of 4 bases from V and 4 bases from J, the junction contained 8 bases not matched to a gene. The CDR3 spans 15 residues.

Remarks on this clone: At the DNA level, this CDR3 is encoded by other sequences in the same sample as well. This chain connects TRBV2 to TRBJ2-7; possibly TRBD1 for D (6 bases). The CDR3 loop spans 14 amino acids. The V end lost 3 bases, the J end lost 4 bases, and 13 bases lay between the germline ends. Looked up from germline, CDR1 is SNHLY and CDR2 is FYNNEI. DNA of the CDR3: TGTGCCAGCAGTGAGGGCAGGGGCGCGTACGAGCAGTACTTC. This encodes CASSEGRGAYEQYF.

CDR3 sequence: CASSLRGLAGRNNEQFF. CDR3 DNA sequence: TGCGCCAGCAGCCTAAGAGGACTAGCGGGCAGAAACAATGAGCAGTTCTTC. The chain uses TRBV4-1 and TRBJ2-1, with 11 bases aligning to TRBD2. In germline, CDR1 is MGHRA, CDR2 YSYEKL. Losses at the gene ends were 4 bases for V and 5 bases for J; bases not matched to a gene: 10. The CDR3 is 17 amino acids.

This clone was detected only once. The CDR3 bases are TGCGCCAGCAGCTTGTATGCAGCACTCGTTACTGAAGCTTTCTTT. As protein: CASSLYAALVTEAFF. This rearrangement joins TRBV5-1 to TRBJ1-1; D gene ambiguous. Trimming pared 1 base from V and 5 bases from J, leaving 15 bases between. Germline CDR1 reads SGHRS; CDR2 reads YFSETQ. The CDR3 covers 15 residues.

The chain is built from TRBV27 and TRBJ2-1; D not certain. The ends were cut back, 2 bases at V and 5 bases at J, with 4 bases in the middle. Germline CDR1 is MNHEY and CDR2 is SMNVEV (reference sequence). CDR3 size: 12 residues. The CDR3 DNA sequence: TGTGCCAGCAGTTTAGCGAACAATGAGCAGTTCTTC. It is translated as CASSLANNEQFF.

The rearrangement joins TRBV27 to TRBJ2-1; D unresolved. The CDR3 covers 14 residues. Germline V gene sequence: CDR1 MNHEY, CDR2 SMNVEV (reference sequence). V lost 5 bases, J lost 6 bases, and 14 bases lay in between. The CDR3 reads CASSPYMMGNEQFF. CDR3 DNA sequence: TGTGCCAGCAGTCCCTACATGATGGGCAATGAGCAGTTCTTC.

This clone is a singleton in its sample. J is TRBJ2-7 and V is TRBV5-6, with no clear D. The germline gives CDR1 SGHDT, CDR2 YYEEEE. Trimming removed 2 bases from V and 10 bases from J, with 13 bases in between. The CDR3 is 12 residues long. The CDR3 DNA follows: TGTGCCAGCAGCTTAGACAAGGCAAATCAGTACTTC. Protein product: CASSLDKANQYF.